A single sample gave rise to the 22 T cell receptor beta chains below, sequenced in a study of patients and donors after allogeneic stem cell transplantation. A single record per CDR3 protein comes from TCRdb applying MiXCR to the RT-PCR reads. The table lists some 600 distinct CDR3 sequences, 1.1% to 1.5% of them singletons. Sequenced: blood, either unsorted or a sorted T cell fraction (not recorded which). The receptor source for this set is a human donor who was either an allogeneic HSCT recipient or a stem cell or donor lymphocyte infusion donor (not recorded which). It is not recorded whose cells these are; they may come from a transplant donor.

By its share, this clonotype is medium-sized (0.01 to 0.1%). The V gene is TRBV18, the J gene TRBJ2-1; D is undetermined. Germline CDR1 is KGHSH and CDR2 is LQKENI. This CDR3 has 11 amino acids. V shed 3 bases and J shed 7 bases, with 4 bases lying between them. CDR3 amino acids: CASSPGNEQFF. The CDR3, as DNA: TGTGCCAGCTCACCCGGTAATGAGCAGTTCTTC.

This clonotype rates as medium-sized. The CDR3 DNA is TGTGCCACCAGCAGGGGTTACGAGCAGTACTTC. This sequence encodes CATSRGYEQYF. V gene TRBV15 combines with J gene TRBJ2-7; D remains unclear. This CDR3 is built from 11 residues. Germline-derived CDR1 and CDR2 are LNHNV and YYDKDF (reference sequence). V lost 3 bases, J lost 4 bases, and 4 bases lay in between.

This clonotype is medium-sized in the sample. The chain uses TRBV27 and TRBJ2-2; D unresolved. Per germline, CDR1 MNHEY and CDR2 SMNVEV (reference sequence). V lost 0 bases to trimming and J lost 1 base, with 6 bases between them. This CDR3 is 15 amino acids long. The DNA for the CDR3 is TGTGCCAGCAGTTTATCGGCCGGGAACACCGGGGAGCTGTTTTTT. Protein sequence: CASSLSAGNTGELFF.

The chain uses TRBV10-2 and TRBJ2-1; weak D call: TRBD2 (6 bases). The V gene's germline CDR1 is WSHSY and CDR2 SAAADI. V was pared by 3 bases and J by 15 bases, with 12 bases between. This CDR3 region has 11 residues. The CDR3 here is CASSDTGRRFF. The CDR3 DNA reads as TGCGCCAGCAGTGATACGGGGAGGAGGTTCTTC.

This clonotype is termed medium-sized. The gene calls are TRBV4-3 and TRBJ2-7, with D hard to call. From germline, CDR1 is LGHNA and CDR2 YSLEER. This CDR3 region has 18 residues. V lost 0 bases, J lost 3 bases, and 21 bases lay in between. The CDR3 DNA reads TGCGCCAGCAGCCAAGAAAGTTGGACCCCCCGAGGCCACTACGAGCAGTACTTC. This gives the protein CASSQESWTPRGHYEQYF.

By share, this clonotype ranks as medium-sized. The J gene is TRBJ2-7, the V gene TRBV7-6, with TRBD1 as a possible D gene (6 bases). The V gene lost 1 base and the J gene lost 5 bases, with 15 bases spanning the gap. The CDR3 runs 15 residues. Germline-derived CDR1 and CDR2 are SGHVS and FNYEAQ. CDR3 residues: CASSLEGTPWDEQYF. In nucleotides, the CDR3 is TGTGCCAGCAGCTTAGAAGGGACACCCTGGGACGAGCAGTACTTC.

This clonotype is labeled as medium-sized (0.01 to 0.1%). The gene calls are TRBV7-6 and TRBJ2-7; possibly TRBD1 or TRBD2 for D (5 bases each). The CDR3 loop spans 14 amino acids. CDR1 is SGHVS and CDR2 is FNYEAQ in the germline V gene. The ends were cut back, 5 bases at V and 0 bases at J, with 11 bases in the middle. The CDR3 DNA follows: TGTGCCAGCAGCCCCTGGGGGAGCTCCTACGAGCAGTACTTC. Translation gives CASSPWGSSYEQYF.

The sample holds a few counts of this clonotype. The chain has TRBV6-2 or TRBV6-3 and TRBJ2-2; 13 nucleotides agree with TRBD2. CDR1 and CDR2 from the germline V gene are MNHEY and SVGEGT. The CDR3 covers 16 residues. V trimming: 5 bases; J trimming: 7 bases; junction bases outside the gene matches: 7. The DNA for the CDR3 is TGTGCCAGCAGTCCGACCTGGACTAGCGGGAGCGGGGAGCTGTTTTTT. Its translation: CASSPTWTSGSGELFF.

Judged by abundance, this clonotype is medium-sized. This chain connects TRBV7-8 to TRBJ2-5; no definite D call. This CDR3 is 15 amino acids long. Germline-derived CDR1 and CDR2 are SGHVS and FQNEAQ. V was cut by 0 bases and J by 4 bases, with 12 bases left in between. The CDR3 nucleotides read TGTGCCAGCAGCTTAGCGCTGGGCTATCGAGAGACCCAGTACTTC. Translation: CASSLALGYRETQYF. Full variable domain (remainder filled in from reference TRBV7-8 and TRBJ2-5): GAGVSQSPRYKVAKRGQDVALRCDPISGHVSLFWYQQALGQGPEFLTYFQNEAQLDKSGLPSDRFFAERPEGSVSTLKIQRTQQEDSAVYLCASSLALGYRETQYFGPGTRLLVL.

By share, this clonotype ranks as medium-sized. The rearrangement links TRBV19 to TRBJ2-3; D remains ambiguous. V dropped 1 base and J dropped 3 bases, with 8 bases sitting between them. Germline CDR1 reads LNHDA; CDR2 reads SQIVND (reference sequence). The CDR3 has 14 amino acids. CDR3 DNA sequence: TGTGCCAGTAGTATAGTGGACGGAACAGATACGCAGTATTTT. Protein: CASSIVDGTDTQYF.

This clonotype is termed medium-sized. This sequence joins TRBV20-1 and TRBJ2-1; D is unclear. Trimming took 7 bases from V and 6 from J, leaving 13 bases between them. The germline gives CDR1 DFQATT, CDR2 SNEGSKA (reference sequence). The CDR3 is 12 amino acids. The CDR3 sequence: CSVPSRRNEQFF. CDR3 bases: TGCAGTGTGCCTTCGCGGCGCAATGAGCAGTTCTTC.

The rearrangement links TRBV7-6 to TRBJ2-7; possible D gene TRBD2, 6 bases. CDR3 length: 14 residues. CDR1 SGHVS and CDR2 FNYEAQ come from the germline V gene. V was cut by 3 bases and J by 7 bases, with 16 bases left in between. CDR3 coding DNA: TGTGCCAGCAGCTTGCGGGATGTCGGGCTTGAGCAGTACTTC. It yields the protein CASSLRDVGLEQYF.

This clonotype is medium-sized within its sample. The chain uses TRBV11-3 and TRBJ2-1, with TRBD1 as a possible D gene (6 bases). This CDR3 contains 14 residues. V lost 5 bases to trimming and J lost 8 bases, with 16 bases between them. The germline V gene encodes CDR1 SGHNT and CDR2 YENEEA. The CDR3 here is CASSRTENFDEQFF. The CDR3 DNA reads as TGTGCCAGCAGCCGGACAGAGAATTTCGATGAGCAGTTCTTC.

Within the sample, this clonotype is medium-sized. This sequence joins TRBV6-6 and TRBJ1-5; D gene uncertain. This CDR3 region has 16 residues. CDR1 MNHNY and CDR2 SVGAGI come from the germline V gene (reference sequence). Trimming shortened V by 2 bases and J by 0 bases, and 11 bases separated the two germline ends. For the CDR3, the DNA is TGTGCCAGCAGTTACCTCCGGGCGGATAGCAATCAGCCCCAGCATTTT. It is translated as CASSYLRADSNQPQHF.

The V and J genes are TRBV27 and TRBJ2-7; D is perhaps TRBD1 or TRBD2 (5 bases each). Germline V gives CDR1 MNHEY, CDR2 SMNVEV (reference sequence). Trimming shortened V by 6 bases and J by 3 bases, and 24 bases separated the two germline ends. The CDR3 contains 17 residues. The CDR3, as DNA: TGTGCCAGCAGCGAATTGATAAACCCGGGGCCCTACTACGAGCAGTACTTC. This translates into CASSELINPGPYYEQYF.

In this sample, this clonotype is medium-sized. V is TRBV4-1 and J is TRBJ1-5; D is perhaps TRBD1 (6 bases). This CDR3 is built from 17 residues. Germline V lookup: CDR1 MGHRA, CDR2 YSYEKL. The V end was cut by 3 bases, the J end by 7 bases, with 22 bases between. The CDR3 spells CASSQGPGAGYEQPQHF. In DNA, the CDR3 is TGCGCCAGCAGCCAGGGCCCAGGGGCAGGGTATGAACAGCCCCAGCATTTT.

By share of the sample, this clonotype is large (0.1 to 1%). This sequence joins TRBV29-1 and TRBJ1-5; maybe TRBD1 (5 bases). The CDR3 is made up of 14 amino acids. The germline V and J ends were trimmed by 7 bases and 0 bases, with 13 bases remaining between them. Germline lookup yields CDR1 SQVTM and CDR2 ANQGSEA. This chain's CDR3 is CSGRDGASNQPQHF. CDR3 DNA: TGCAGCGGGAGGGACGGAGCTAGCAATCAGCCCCAGCATTTT.

J is TRBJ2-1 and V is TRBV4-2; D is unresolved. The germline CDR1 and CDR2 sequences are LGHNA and YNFKEQ. The CDR3 extends over 14 amino acids. V was shortened by 6 bases and J by 7 bases, with 16 bases between the two germline ends. For the CDR3, the DNA is TGTGCCAGCAGTTTCGGACGGGCCTCGAATGAGCAGTTCTTC. This codes for CASSFGRASNEQFF.

This clonotype appeared a few times. V usage is TRBV4-2 and J usage is TRBJ2-1, with 9 bases fitting TRBD2. Germline V gene lookup returns CDR1 LGHNA and CDR2 YNFKEQ. The CDR3 is 16 residues long. V lost 6 bases to trimming and J lost 0 bases; unmatched junction nucleotides: 6. CDR3: CASSFQAGGSYNEQFF. The CDR3 DNA is TGTGCCAGCAGTTTCCAAGCGGGAGGCTCCTACAATGAGCAGTTCTTC.

By sample share, this clonotype is medium-sized. CDR3 sequence: CASSEQVRSYNEQFF. CDR3 bases: TGTGCCAGCAGCGAGCAGGTTCGCTCCTACAATGAGCAGTTCTTC. The chain carries TRBV9 and TRBJ2-1; D is ambiguous. The V end was cut by 3 bases, the J end by 0 bases, with 10 bases between. The CDR3 covers 15 residues. The germline gives CDR1 SGDLS, CDR2 YYNGEE.

Sample share makes this clonotype medium-sized (0.01 to 0.1%). As DNA, the CDR3 is TGCGCCAGCAGCCAAGATTATCGCGGGAGGTCCTACGAGCAGTACTTC. Residues: CASSQDYRGRSYEQYF. The chain has TRBV4-3 and TRBJ2-7, with TRBD2 matching 8 bases. V lost 0 bases to trimming and J lost 1 base; unmatched junction nucleotides: 5. The CDR3 is 16 amino acids. CDR1 is LGHNA and CDR2 is YSLEER in the germline V gene.

By its share, this clonotype is large. The V gene is TRBV7-8, the J gene TRBJ2-3; 8 bases agree with TRBD2. Germline lookup yields CDR1 SGHVS and CDR2 FQNEAQ. This CDR3 region has 17 residues. The ends lost 5 bases at V and 5 bases at J; junction bases unmatched: 15. Written as DNA, the CDR3 is TGTGCCAGCAGCATCCCTAGCGGGCGGACCTTGTTAGATACGCAGTATTTT. Its translation: CASSIPSGRTLLDTQYF.